These 2 T cell receptor beta chains originate from one sample sequenced in a study of blood T cell repertoires in COVID-19. The method was immunoSEQ multiplex PCR; TCRdb's version includes in-frame clones alone and lacks a portion of them. The repertoire holds some 150,000 clones, with over 85% as singletons. Sequenced input: peripheral blood. The receptors stem from a human donor in a cohort sampled during active COVID-19.

This clone came up once. This rearrangement joins TRBV19 to TRBJ1-5; D possibly corresponds to TRBD1 (6 bases). From germline, CDR1 is LNHDA and CDR2 SQIVND (reference sequence). V was pared by 2 bases and J by 1 base, with 6 bases between. CDR3 length: 14 amino acids. The CDR3 nucleotides are TGTGCCAGTAGTATACAGGGGAGCAATCAGCCCCAGCATTTT. This codes for CASSIQGSNQPQHF.

The chain couples TRBV6-2 or TRBV6-3 to TRBJ1-1; 7 bases are shared with TRBD1. CDR1 is MNHEY and CDR2 is SVGEGT in the germline V gene. The CDR3 totals 15 residues. Trimming removed 2 bases from V and 4 bases from J; junction bases left unmatched: 7. The CDR3 nucleotides are TGTGCCAGCAGTTACGCGACAGGGTTGGGCACTGAAGCTTTCTTT. This sequence encodes CASSYATGLGTEAFF.